The source of this TCR beta chain is a study of response to subunit inactivated influenza vaccine. This clonotype occurred a few times. The CDR3 loop spans 16 amino acids. V lost 1 base to trimming and J lost 6 bases; unmatched junction nucleotides: 7. Germline CDR1 reads LGHNA; CDR2 reads YNFKEQ. TCRdb independently ran MiXCR on the RT-PCR reads; one entry per CDR3 protein. Of approximately 500,000 distinct CDR3 sequences listed, roughly a quarter were seen once; the top ten hold 2.8%. These data also formed part of another study, on T cells expressing NK-cell markers. That paper states: It was by 5'RACE template switching with UMIs that TCR beta cDNA was made. Sorted CD3+CD56-NKG2C+, CD3+CD56+NKG2C- and CD3+CD56+NKG2C+ T cells were the source of the TCR beta repertoires.

The clonotype originates from a man aged 50 to 59 who received an inactivated influenza vaccine. Source: CD4+ T cells sorted from PBMCs, taken about 12 days after vaccination. The rearrangement uses TRBV4-2 and TRBJ2-1, with 9 bases fitting TRBD2. CDR3 protein: CASSQVASGVFNEQFF. In nucleotides, the CDR3 is TGTGCCAGCAGCCAAGTGGCTAGCGGGGTATTCAATGAGCAGTTCTTC.